This passage covers 22 T cell receptor beta chains from one sample sequenced in a study of cytomegalovirus exposure and HLA in healthy donors. Primers included in the PCR were 60 Vbeta and 13 Jbeta primers. Sequenced by immunoSEQ multiplex PCR; TCRdb stores in-frame clones only, minus some. The sample includes around 200,000 clones, roughly four fifths of them seen just once. Source material: PBMCs. The receptors were gathered from a woman aged 40 to 49 in good health and CMV-seronegative.

The V call is TRBV7-9, the J call TRBJ1-1, with D hard to call. The CDR3 length is 13 residues. The germline V gene has CDR1 SEHNR and CDR2 FQNEAQ (reference sequence). The V end lost 1 base, the J end lost 10 bases, and 13 bases lay between the germline ends. The CDR3 nucleotides are TGTGCCAGCAGCTTAGTTGAGGCGTCTGTAGCTTTCTTT. It codes for CASSLVEASVAFF.

The rearrangement uses TRBV4-1 and TRBJ2-3, with 7 positions matching TRBD2. This CDR3 comprises 18 residues. V shed 0 bases and J 0 bases; nucleotides not matched to a gene: 9. The germline CDR1 and CDR2 sequences are MGHRA and YSYEKL. The CDR3 protein is CASSQDTPGTISTDTQYF. The DNA of the CDR3 is TGCGCCAGCAGCCAAGATACCCCCGGGACTATCAGCACAGATACGCAGTATTTT.

This clone was seen more than once but under ten times. The chain couples TRBV4-1 to TRBJ1-2, with TRBD1 matching over 10 bases. With V trimmed by 2 bases and J by 5 bases, 14 bases remained unmatched. There are 18 residues in the CDR3. Germline V gene lookup returns CDR1 MGHRA and CDR2 YSYEKL. CDR3 DNA: TGCGCCAGCAGCCAACTTGGCCTCGGACAGGGGGAAAATTATGGCTACACCTTC. The encoded protein is CASSQLGLGQGENYGYTF.

This clone was observed a single time. The chain links TRBV30 to TRBJ2-7; tentatively, D is TRBD1 (5 bases). V was trimmed by 2 bases and J by 4 bases, leaving 9 bases between them. The CDR3 runs to 12 residues. The germline V gene has CDR1 GTSNPN and CDR2 SVGIG (reference sequence). In DNA form, the CDR3 reads TGTGCCTGGAGTAGGGGTGGTTACGAGCAGTACTTC. As protein: CAWSRGGYEQYF.

V usage is TRBV27 and J usage is TRBJ2-5, with D perhaps TRBD1 (5 bases). The CDR3 consists of 16 residues. Trimming shortened V by 2 bases and J by 1 base, and 14 bases separated the two germline ends. The germline gives CDR1 MNHEY, CDR2 SMNVEV (reference sequence). CDR3 coding DNA: TGTGCCAGCAGTTTACAGGGCAACATCCCCCAAGAGACCCAGTACTTC. Protein: CASSLQGNIPQETQYF.

This clone came up once. This chain links TRBV15 with TRBJ2-3, with D possibly being TRBD1 (6 bases). V gave up 5 bases and J gave up 8 bases, with 11 bases separating them. The germline gives CDR1 LNHNV, CDR2 YYDKDF (reference sequence). The CDR3 has 12 amino acids. In nucleotides, the CDR3 is TGTGCCACCAGCCCCATGGGGGCTACGCAGTATTTT. Residues: CATSPMGATQYF.

The rearrangement links TRBV19 to TRBJ2-7; maybe TRBD2 (5 bases). Germline V gene sequence: CDR1 LNHDA, CDR2 SQIVND (reference sequence). CDR3 length: 14 amino acids. Trimming took 3 bases from V and 3 from J, leaving 12 bases between them. For the CDR3, the DNA is TGTGCCAGTAGTATCCTAGGCGACTACTACGAGCAGTACTTC. It is translated as CASSILGDYYEQYF. Complete variable domain (other parts from reference TRBV19 and TRBJ2-7): DGGITQSPKYLFRKEGQNVTLSCEQNLNHDAMYWYRQDPGQGLRLIYYSQIVNDFQKGDIAEGYSVSREKKESFPLTVTSAQKNPTAFYLCASSILGDYYEQYFGPGTRLTVT.

The chain couples TRBV13 to TRBJ2-7, with TRBD2 matching 10 bases. Germline lookup yields CDR1 PRHDT and CDR2 FYEKMQ (reference sequence). The CDR3 length is 14 residues. V shed 4 bases and J 6 bases; nucleotides not matched to a gene: 6. The CDR3 DNA reads as TGTGCCAGCAGCTGGCTAGCGGGGGACGCCGAGCAGTACTTC. It is translated as CASSWLAGDAEQYF.

This chain uses TRBV19 with TRBJ2-6, with 7 bases matching TRBD1. Germline assignment: CDR1 LNHDA and CDR2 SQIVND (reference sequence). This CDR3 contains 16 residues. Trimming took 4 bases from V and 2 from J; bases not matched to a gene: 5. For the CDR3, the DNA is TGTGCCAGTAGTAATCGACAGGGCCCTGGGGCCAACGTCCTGACTTTC. Protein product: CASSNRQGPGANVLTF.

The chain carries TRBV18 and TRBJ1-2; a possible D gene is TRBD1 (5 bases). This CDR3 has 14 amino acids. The V gene lost 3 bases and the J gene lost 6 bases, with 14 bases spanning the gap. Per the germline V gene, CDR1 is KGHSH and CDR2 is LQKENI. The CDR3 region is CASSPRETRNGYTF. The CDR3 coding sequence is TGTGCCAGCTCACCCAGGGAAACGCGGAATGGCTACACCTTC.

This clone was observed a single time. This sequence joins TRBV7-9 and TRBJ1-5; weak D call: TRBD1 (5 bases). Germline V gene lookup returns CDR1 SEHNR and CDR2 FQNEAQ (reference sequence). V was cut by 5 bases and J by 3 bases, with 11 bases left in between. The CDR3 sequence is 14 residues long. CDR3 nucleotides: TGTGCCAGCAGCACCGCAGGGAACAATCAGCCCCAGCATTTT. Translation: CASSTAGNNQPQHF.

DNA of the CDR3: TGTGCCACCAGCAGAGCAGGGGGCACTGAAGCTTTCTTT. Translating gives CATSRAGGTEAFF. J is TRBJ1-1 and V is TRBV15; TRBD1 matches 7 bases. Germline lookup yields CDR1 LNHNV and CDR2 YYDKDF (reference sequence). V trimming: 1 base; J trimming: 4 bases; junction bases outside the gene matches: 0. The CDR3 runs 13 residues. Full variable domain (rest looked up from reference TRBV15 and TRBJ1-1): DAMVIQNPRYQVTQFGKPVTLSCSQTLNHNVMYWYQQKSSQAPKLLFHYYDKDFNNEADTPDNFQSRRPNTSFCFLDIRSPGLGDTAMYLCATSRAGGTEAFFGQGTRLTVV.

The rearrangement joins TRBV9 to TRBJ2-3; tentative D call: TRBD2 (5 bases). Germline V CDR1 and CDR2: SGDLS, YYNGEE. This CDR3 spans 16 amino acids. V was pared by 0 bases and J by 2 bases, with 13 bases between. CDR3 DNA: TGTGCCAGCAGCGTAGACCAGGAGGTACTCACAGATACGCAGTATTTT. Translated, it gives CASSVDQEVLTDTQYF.

The CDR3 bases are TGTGCCAGCAGCCGTATTACGACAGGACGTACGACCCAGTACTTC. Translating gives CASSRITTGRTTQYF. The gene calls are TRBV14 and TRBJ2-5; D may be TRBD1 (6 bases). Trimming took 4 bases from V and 7 from J, leaving 19 bases between them. CDR3 length: 15 amino acids. The germline gives CDR1 SGHDN, CDR2 FVKESK.

The CDR3 DNA reads as TGTGCCAGCAGCTTCGGTGACAGCCGTTCTTCTGGAAACACCATATATTTT. Translation gives CASSFGDSRSSGNTIYF. The gene calls are TRBV7-2 and TRBJ1-3; D is possibly TRBD1 (5 bases). Germline values: CDR1 SGHTA, CDR2 FQGNSA. The CDR3 runs to 17 residues. Trimming took off 3 bases at V and 1 base at J, with 16 bases between the two ends.

The genes are TRBV14 and TRBJ1-2; D possibly corresponds to TRBD1 (5 bases). Germline V gene sequence: CDR1 SGHDN, CDR2 FVKESK. CDR3 length: 13 amino acids. Trimming stripped 1 base from V and 11 bases from J, with 14 bases between. In nucleotides, the CDR3 is TGTGCCAGCAGCCAAGCGGGGGAACAGCAGTACACCTTC. This codes for CASSQAGEQQYTF.

V usage is TRBV27 and J usage is TRBJ1-1, with 10 bases fitting TRBD1. CDR1 is MNHEY and CDR2 is SMNVEV in the germline V gene (reference sequence). Trimming took 6 bases from V and 7 from J; bases not matched to a gene: 11. This CDR3 is built from 15 residues. The CDR3 coding sequence is TGTGCCAGCAGCGGTGAGACAGGGGGCGACGGTGAAGCTTTCTTT. This codes for CASSGETGGDGEAFF.

This chain links TRBV12-2 with TRBJ2-7; TRBD2 is the table's D call, not checked against the DNA. TRBV12-2 is termed a pseudogene. The CDR3 is 15 amino acids. CDR3 nucleotides: TGTGCAAGTCGCTCCGCCGAGACTGGAGCCTACGAGCAGTACTTC. This encodes CASRSAETGAYEQYF.

The sample holds a few counts of this clone. V and J are TRBV9 and TRBJ1-1; no reliable D call. In germline, CDR1 is SGDLS, CDR2 YYNGEE. This CDR3 spans 13 amino acids. The V and J ends lost 0 bases and 4 bases respectively, with 7 bases between them. CDR3 coding DNA: TGTGCCAGCAGCGTAGACCTCGGCACTGAAGCTTTCTTT. Protein sequence: CASSVDLGTEAFF.

This chain uses TRBV4-1 with TRBJ1-4, with 9 bases identical to TRBD1. Germline CDR1 reads MGHRA; CDR2 reads YSYEKL. CDR3 size: 15 residues. Trimming at V came to 1 base and at J to 8 bases, leaving 5 bases not matched to a gene. The DNA for the CDR3 is TGCGCCAGCAGCCAAGGGGGGACAGGGAGCGAAAAACTGTTTTTT. It specifies CASSQGGTGSEKLFF.

The V gene is TRBV30, the J gene TRBJ2-6; D possibly corresponds to TRBD1 (6 bases). The CDR3 loop spans 18 amino acids. V lost 1 base to trimming and J lost 1 base, with 17 bases between them. Germline CDR1 is GTSNPN and CDR2 is SVGIG (reference sequence). The CDR3 DNA reads TGTGCCTGGAGTGCTGAAAGGGGGTTCGGGTCTGGGGCCAACGTCCTGACTTTC. Translation gives CAWSAERGFGSGANVLTF. The full variable domain, its missing parts supplied by reference TRBV30 and TRBJ2-6, is SQTIHQWPATLVQPVGSPLSLECTVEGTSNPNLYWYRQAAGRGLQLLFYSVGIGQISSEVPQNLSASRPQDRQFILSSKKLLLSDSGFYLCAWSAERGFGSGANVLTFGAGSRLTVL.

This clone was seen a few times. The chain combines TRBV6-1 with TRBJ2-7; no definite D call. The CDR3 is 12 residues long. Germline V gene lookup returns CDR1 MNHNS and CDR2 SASEGT. V was pared by 0 bases and J by 9 bases, with 9 bases between. CDR3 in amino acids: CASSEAVGGQYF. DNA for the CDR3: TGTGCCAGCAGTGAAGCCGTCGGCGGGCAGTACTTC.